The 15 T cell receptor beta chains below were found in one sample sequenced in a study of cytomegalovirus exposure and HLA in healthy donors. The PCR employed 60 Vbeta primers together with 13 Jbeta primers. Using immunoSEQ multiplex PCR, the repertoire was profiled, and TCRdb retains in-frame clones only, with some absent. This table has some 99,000 clones, around three quarters appearing once. Sequenced sample: PBMCs. Receptor source: a woman aged 45 to 65 in good health and CMV-seropositive.

This sequence joins TRBV2 and TRBJ2-5; 8 bases agree with TRBD1. The CDR3 runs to 12 residues. Looked up from germline, CDR1 is SNHLY and CDR2 is FYNNEI. Germline trimming cut 11 bases from V and 5 bases from J; bases unmatched to any gene: 7. The CDR3, as DNA: TGTGCCGGCGACAGGGGCGATGAGACCCAGTACTTC. Translating gives CAGDRGDETQYF.

The chain uses TRBV7-3 and TRBJ2-1; 10 bases match TRBD2. Germline-derived CDR1 and CDR2 are SGHTA and FQGTGA. V lost 5 bases, J lost 2 bases, and 6 bases stayed unmatched. The CDR3 is made up of 16 amino acids. The CDR3 reads CASSPPLAGAYNEQFF. In DNA, the CDR3 is TGTGCCAGCAGCCCACCTCTAGCGGGGGCCTACAATGAGCAGTTCTTC. The full variable domain, in which reference TRBV7-3 and TRBJ2-1 provide the parts outside the CDR3, is GAGVSQTPSNKVTEKGKYVELRCDPISGHTALYWYRQSLGQGPEFLIYFQGTGAADDSGLPNDRFFAVRPEGSVSTLKIQRTERGDSAVYLCASSPPLAGAYNEQFFGPGTRLTVL.

V gene TRBV13 combines with J gene TRBJ2-1, with D unresolved. Germline CDR1 is PRHDT and CDR2 is FYEKMQ (reference sequence). V gave up 8 bases and J gave up 7 bases, with 12 bases separating them. This CDR3 is built from 12 residues. CDR3 sequence (DNA): TGTGCCAGCCGCTCCTTGGAGAATGAGCAGTTCTTC. Protein: CASRSLENEQFF.

This chain links TRBV2 with TRBJ2-5; D possibly corresponds to TRBD1 (6 bases). Germline CDR1 reads SNHLY; CDR2 reads FYNNEI. V was trimmed by 6 bases and J by 3 bases, leaving 14 bases between them. This CDR3 is 14 amino acids long. The CDR3 DNA is TGTGCCAGCAGCCCCGCCAGGGGTAAAGAGACCCAGTACTTC. This encodes CASSPARGKETQYF.

The table lists this clone with a few counts. CDR3: CASSAGTTDTQYF. The DNA for the CDR3 is TGTGCCAGCAGCGCAGGGACAACAGATACGCAGTATTTT. The genes are TRBV9 and TRBJ2-3; a weak D match, TRBD1 (6 bases). The CDR3 runs to 13 residues. CDR1 and CDR2 (germline): SGDLS, YYNGEE. Trimming left V 3 bases short and J 3 bases short, with 8 bases between.

This chain uses TRBV27 with TRBJ1-5; TRBD1 matches 7 bases. Germline V lookup: CDR1 MNHEY, CDR2 SMNVEV (reference sequence). Unmatched junction bases numbered 5, after V lost 0 bases and J lost 3 bases. The CDR3 consists of 16 residues. The CDR3 protein is CASSLSYRGVNQPQHF. The DNA for the CDR3 is TGTGCCAGCAGTTTATCTTACAGGGGAGTCAATCAGCCCCAGCATTTT.

The chain carries TRBV18 and TRBJ2-1; TRBD2 matches 9 bases. This CDR3 spans 15 amino acids. Trimming took 6 bases from V and 4 from J; bases not matched to a gene: 7. The germline V gene has CDR1 KGHSH and CDR2 LQKENI. This chain's CDR3 is CASSPGLADYNEQFF. Here the CDR3 DNA reads TGTGCCAGCTCTCCGGGACTAGCAGATTACAATGAGCAGTTCTTC. Using reference TRBV18 and TRBJ2-1 for the parts outside the CDR3, the full variable domain is NAGVMQNPRHLVRRRGQEARLRCSPMKGHSHVYWYRQLPEEGLKFMVYLQKENIIDESGMPKERFSAEFPKEGPSILRIQQVVRGDSAAYFCASSPGLADYNEQFFGPGTRLTVL.

The rearrangement uses TRBV7-9 and TRBJ2-3; D uncertain. The CDR3 has 12 amino acids. Per germline, CDR1 SEHNR and CDR2 FQNEAQ (reference sequence). The V and J ends lost 5 bases and 10 bases respectively, with 13 bases between them. In DNA, the CDR3 is TGTGCCAGCAGCATACAAACGGGTTCGCAGTATTTT. Its translation is CASSIQTGSQYF.

The chain couples TRBV14 to TRBJ2-5; TRBD1 agrees at 12 bases. Unmatched junction bases numbered 7, after V lost 4 bases and J lost 4 bases. CDR3 size: 16 residues. From germline, CDR1 is SGHDN and CDR2 FVKESK. CDR3 DNA sequence: TGTGCCAGCAGCCGCCGGGACAGGGGGCATTCAGAGACCCAGTACTTC. This sequence encodes CASSRRDRGHSETQYF.

This chain uses TRBV2 with TRBJ2-5; D is unresolved. With 1 base removed from V and 2 bases from J, the gap between germline ends came to 8 bases. There are 14 residues in the CDR3. The germline V gene encodes CDR1 SNHLY and CDR2 FYNNEI. DNA for the CDR3: TGTGCCAGCAGTGAAGTTAACAGTCAAGAGACCCAGTACTTC. This sequence encodes CASSEVNSQETQYF.

This chain joins TRBV7-3 and TRBJ2-1, with 9 bases aligning to TRBD2. Trimming at V came to 5 bases and at J to 0 bases, leaving 2 bases not matched to a gene. The CDR3 runs to 15 residues. Germline V gene sequence: CDR1 SGHTA, CDR2 FQGTGA. CDR3 bases: TGTGCCAGCAGCCAAGCGGGAGGCTCCTACAATGAGCAGTTCTTC. Amino acids: CASSQAGGSYNEQFF.

V is TRBV7-9 and J is TRBJ2-1; D gene ambiguous. The germline V and J ends were trimmed by 5 bases and 7 bases, with 18 bases remaining between them. This CDR3 spans 15 amino acids. Germline V CDR1 and CDR2: SEHNR, FQNEAQ (reference sequence). CDR3 sequence reads: CASSIPGLVRNEQFF. For the CDR3, the DNA is TGTGCCAGCAGCATACCGGGTCTGGTACGAAATGAGCAGTTCTTC.

CDR3 residues: CASSIGVTFQETQYF. In DNA form, the CDR3 reads TGTGCCAGTAGTATAGGTGTGACTTTCCAAGAGACCCAGTACTTC. This chain connects TRBV19 to TRBJ2-5; D gene unclear. Deletions cut 1 base from V and 1 base from J, with 10 bases between. This CDR3 contains 15 residues. Germline V gene lookup returns CDR1 LNHDA and CDR2 SQIVND (reference sequence).

The chain joins TRBV6-4 to TRBJ2-7; tentatively, D is TRBD2 (6 bases). Germline V gene data show CDR1 as MRHNA and CDR2 as SNTAGT. The ends were cut back, 4 bases at V and 1 base at J, with 11 bases in the middle. The CDR3 has 14 amino acids. CDR3 nucleotides: TGTGCCAGCAGTGCCGTGGGGGGTTCCTACGAGCAGTACTTC. Encoded protein: CASSAVGGSYEQYF.

The J gene is TRBJ1-3, the V gene TRBV5-6; D unclear. The V and J ends lost 4 bases and 0 bases respectively, with 11 bases between them. The CDR3 consists of 15 residues. CDR1 is SGHDT and CDR2 is YYEEEE in the germline V gene. In DNA, the CDR3 is TGTGCCAGCAGCGTTCCGGGGAGCTCTGGAAACACCATATATTTT. Residues: CASSVPGSSGNTIYF. The full variable domain, rest sourced from reference TRBV5-6 and TRBJ1-3, is DAGVTQSPTHLIKTRGQQVTLRCSPKSGHDTVSWYQQALGQGPQFIFQYYEEEERQRGNFPDRFSGHQFPNYSSELNVNALLLGDSALYLCASSVPGSSGNTIYFGEGSWLTVV.